What follows is one T cell receptor beta chain and its context. The antigen remains unidentified. This sample is part of a study of OX40 agonist ivuxolimab in advanced cancers. V was pared by 3 bases and J by 0 bases, with 5 bases of the junction left unmatched. Germline V gives CDR1 SGDLS, CDR2 YYNGEE. The CDR3 totals 15 residues. Measured with immunoSEQ multiplex PCR; TCRdb has only the in-frame clones, and not every one. The sample shows more than 20,000 clones, roughly 82% of them seen only once. Broader study findings: Both blood CD4+ and CD8+ T cells showed clonal growth by week 6 at 0.1 to 3.0 mg/kg. The study found that CD8+ T cells averaged more expanded clones than CD4+.

The V call is TRBV9, the J call TRBJ1-1, with 7 bases lining up with TRBD1. The receptor was isolated from an adult with an advanced solid tumor such as melanoma, head and neck, liver or kidney cancer. The starting material was CD4+ or CD8+ T cells sorted from blood, obtained in a trial of the OX40 agonist ivuxolimab. Written as DNA, the CDR3 is TGTGCCAGCAGCGCATCGACAGGGATGAACACTGAAGCTTTCTTT. Protein sequence: CASSASTGMNTEAFF.